This TCR beta chain appears in the sequencing data of a study of OX40 agonist ivuxolimab in advanced cancers. Study context: Participants could have had prior anti-PD-1, anti-PD-L1 or anti-CTLA-4 therapy, and less than 45% had some.

The CDR3 spans 13 residues. CDR1 is MDHEN, CDR2 SYDVKM, per germline. V dropped 6 bases and J dropped 3 bases, with 11 bases sitting between them. Some clones are missing from TCRdb's copy, which holds only in-frame ones; the method was immunoSEQ multiplex PCR. Among 35,000 to 50,000 clones listed, 88% were seen once. V usage is TRBV28 and J usage is TRBJ1-2, with unresolved D. This sequence originates from an adult with an advanced solid tumor such as melanoma, head and neck, liver or kidney cancer. The sequencing here drew on CD4+ or CD8+ T cells sorted from blood, taken in a trial of the OX40 agonist ivuxolimab. CDR3 sequence reads: CASRPGSDYGYTF. In nucleotides, the CDR3 is TGTGCCAGCAGACCGGGCTCCGACTATGGCTACACCTTC.